These 17 T cell receptor beta chains originate from one sample sequenced in a study of early T cells in non-severe SARS-CoV-2 infection. Via MiXCR, TCRdb re-called the 5' RACE reads, giving one row per CDR3 protein. The table lists 45,000 to 65,000 distinct CDR3 sequences, approximately 9.9% of them singletons. The sequenced sample consisted of whole blood. Source of these receptors: an adult who was a healthcare worker with PCR-confirmed SARS-CoV-2 infection or an uninfected control (not recorded which).

At least ten counts were recorded for this clonotype. The chain joins TRBV27 to TRBJ1-5; D unresolved. Germline V gene lookup returns CDR1 MNHEY and CDR2 SMNVEV (reference sequence). Trimming pared 4 bases from V and 5 bases from J, leaving 18 bases between. The CDR3 sequence is 16 residues long. The CDR3 DNA follows: TGTGCCAGCAGTTGGAGCAGTTCCTTTCCACATCAGCCCCAGCATTTT. It specifies CASSWSSSFPHQPQHF.

The table lists this clonotype with many counts. This chain connects TRBV7-9 to TRBJ2-1; D ambiguous. Looked up from germline, CDR1 is SEHNR and CDR2 is FQNEAQ (reference sequence). The CDR3 contains 19 residues. Trimming removed 5 bases from V and 6 bases from J, with 29 bases in between. The CDR3 DNA reads TGTGCCAGCAGCCCGCTTGGCGCCTTATTGAACAGTCCTTTCAATGAGCAGTTCTTC. This encodes CASSPLGALLNSPFNEQFF.

This clonotype was observed once. The chain joins TRBV4-1 to TRBJ2-3; D possibly matches TRBD1 or TRBD2 (5 bases each). Trimming pared 6 bases from V and 2 bases from J, leaving 15 bases between. This CDR3 is 15 amino acids long. CDR1 is MGHRA, CDR2 YSYEKL, per germline. CDR3 residues: CASRLRDQTTDTQYF. For the CDR3, the DNA is TGCGCCAGCAGACTCCGGGACCAAACCACAGATACGCAGTATTTT.

This clonotype came up a few times. A junction boundary mismatches the germline segment, possibly from a read error. CDR3 amino acids: CASSLGASGVYNEQFF. For the CDR3, the DNA is TGTGCTAGCAGCTTAGGGGCTAGCGGAGTCTACAATGAGCAGTTCTTC. The chain couples TRBV7-7 to TRBJ2-1; TRBD2 matches 7 bases. Germline CDR1 SSHAT, CDR2 FNYEAQ (reference sequence). The CDR3 has 16 amino acids.

This clonotype came up a few times. This chain links TRBV29-1 with TRBJ2-1; 13 positions match TRBD2. The V and J ends lost 7 bases and 4 bases, in that order; junction bases with no gene match: 16. Germline-derived CDR1 and CDR2 are SQVTM and ANQGSEA. The CDR3 contains 18 residues. CDR3 sequence (DNA): TGCAGCGGAGGGGGACTAGCGGGACCCACGGTAAGATACAATGAGCAGTTCTTC. Residues: CSGGGLAGPTVRYNEQFF.

The chain employs TRBV7-2 and TRBJ2-2, with D possibly TRBD2 on 6 matching bases. Germline assignment: CDR1 SGHTA and CDR2 FQGNSA. This CDR3 contains 14 residues. V lost 3 bases to trimming and J lost 7 bases, with 12 bases between them. CDR3: CASSLGGSGGELFF. The CDR3 DNA is TGTGCCAGCAGCTTGGGGGGAAGTGGCGGGGAGCTGTTTTTT.

This clonotype has a handful of counts. The chain joins TRBV28 to TRBJ2-7, with D uncertain. The CDR3 extends over 14 amino acids. Germline CDR1 is MDHEN and CDR2 is SYDVKM. Between the trimmed V and J ends, which lost 8 bases and 2 bases, there was a span of 16 bases. CDR3 coding DNA: TGTGCCAGCCATAGTCGGACCTCGGCCTACGAGCAGTACTTC. The encoded protein is CASHSRTSAYEQYF.

This clonotype was recorded at least ten times. The rearrangement joins TRBV7-2 to TRBJ1-2, with a weak D call TRBD1 (5 bases). This CDR3 contains 14 residues. The germline gives CDR1 SGHTA, CDR2 FQGNSA. Trimming took 5 bases from V and 2 from J, leaving 12 bases between them. The CDR3 coding sequence is TGTGCCAGCAGCCTAGGGACGGCCAACTATGGCTACACCTTC. Its protein product is CASSLGTANYGYTF.

J is TRBJ1-1 and V is TRBV5-1, with no clear D. The CDR3 runs 13 residues. CDR1 and CDR2 from the germline V gene are SGHRS and YFSETQ. Trimming took 4 bases from V and 5 from J, leaving 12 bases between them. The CDR3 nucleotides are TGCGCCAGCAGCCCCCTTTTGGAGACTGAAGCTTTCTTT. Translated: CASSPLLETEAFF. Full variable domain (outside the CDR3, taken from reference TRBV5-1 and TRBJ1-1): KAGVTQTPRYLIKTRGQQVTLSCSPISGHRSVSWYQQTPGQGLQFLFEYFSETQRNKGNFPGRFSGRQFSNSRSEMNVSTLELGDSALYLCASSPLLETEAFFGQGTRLTVV.

The chain has TRBV7-3 and TRBJ2-3; 9 bases align to TRBD2. Germline loops: CDR1 SGHTA, CDR2 FQGTGA. The CDR3 has 14 residues. J lost 7 bases, V lost 3 bases, and 5 bases had no gene match. CDR3 bases: TGTGCCAGCAGCTTGGCGGGGGGGCCAAATACGCAGTATTTT. Its protein is CASSLAGGPNTQYF. Full variable domain (missing parts from reference TRBV7-3 and TRBJ2-3): GAGVSQTPSNKVTEKGKYVELRCDPISGHTALYWYRQSLGQGPEFLIYFQGTGAADDSGLPNDRFFAVRPEGSVSTLKIQRTERGDSAVYLCASSLAGGPNTQYFGPGTRLTVL.

Comment on this clonotype: At one end, the junction sequence differs from germline, possibly due to a read error. V gene TRBV12-3 or TRBV12-4 combines with J gene TRBJ1-5; D unclear. The CDR3 consists of 13 residues. The DNA for the CDR3 is TGTACCAGCAGTTTTTCCCCGAATCAGCCCCAGCATTTT. Its translation: CTSSFSPNQPQHF.

This clonotype was detected ten times or more. The chain carries TRBV10-3 and TRBJ1-2; TRBD1 agrees at 7 bases. Germline assignment: CDR1 ENHRY and CDR2 SYGVKD. The CDR3 is 14 amino acids. The ends lost 7 bases at V and 4 bases at J; junction bases unmatched: 9. CDR3 sequence: CAIKEGAEFYGYTF. In DNA form, the CDR3 reads TGTGCCATCAAAGAGGGGGCGGAATTCTATGGCTACACCTTC.

This clonotype was recorded at least ten times. The gene calls are TRBV6-2 or TRBV6-3 and TRBJ2-1; tentatively, D is TRBD2 (6 bases). This CDR3 has 16 amino acids. Trimming stripped 3 bases from V and 1 base from J, with 13 bases between. Germline V gene data show CDR1 as MNHEY and CDR2 as SVGEGT. The CDR3 DNA sequence: TGTGCCAGCAGTTATGGGGACTTCCGTTCCTACAATGAGCAGTTCTTC. Amino acids: CASSYGDFRSYNEQFF.

This clonotype has just a few counts. This chain joins TRBV6-2 or TRBV6-3 and TRBJ1-1; 10 bases are a match to TRBD1. Germline V lookup: CDR1 MNHEY, CDR2 SVGEGT. This CDR3 has 18 amino acids. V gave up 0 bases and J gave up 5 bases; unmatched junction bases: 12. Here the CDR3 DNA reads TGTGCCAGCAGTTACTCGTCCTCGGGACAGGGGTGGGGTACTGAAGCTTTCTTT. This gives the protein CASSYSSSGQGWGTEAFF.

Concerning this clonotype: A much larger clone is a single base away; this may be a read error. V gene TRBV4-3 combines with J gene TRBJ2-1, with D uncertain. The ends were cut back, 0 bases at V and 12 bases at J, with 15 bases in the middle. CDR3 length: 14 amino acids. Germline loops: CDR1 LGHNA, CDR2 YSLEER. The CDR3 DNA sequence: TGCGCCAGCAGCCAAGAGGAGTCCGGTCTGTGGCAGTTCTTC. It specifies CASSQEESGLWQFF.

This clonotype was picked up many times. The gene calls are TRBV29-1 and TRBJ1-1; possibly TRBD1 for D (5 bases). The CDR3 consists of 12 residues. V was clipped by 6 bases and J by 1 base, with 9 bases between them. Germline CDR1 and CDR2: SQVTM and ANQGSEA. CDR3 bases: TGCAGCGTACCCCAGGGGAACACTGAAGCTTTCTTT. The encoded protein is CSVPQGNTEAFF.

This clonotype has just a few counts. This chain connects TRBV6-2 or TRBV6-3 to TRBJ2-3, with 9 bases identical to TRBD2. This CDR3 comprises 16 residues. Germline V gene sequence: CDR1 MNHEY, CDR2 SVGEGT. Losses at the gene ends were 4 bases for V and 0 bases for J; bases not matched to a gene: 5. The CDR3 region has the DNA TGTGCCAGCAGTTGGCTAGCGGGATCTAGCACAGATACGCAGTATTTT. Translated: CASSWLAGSSTDTQYF.